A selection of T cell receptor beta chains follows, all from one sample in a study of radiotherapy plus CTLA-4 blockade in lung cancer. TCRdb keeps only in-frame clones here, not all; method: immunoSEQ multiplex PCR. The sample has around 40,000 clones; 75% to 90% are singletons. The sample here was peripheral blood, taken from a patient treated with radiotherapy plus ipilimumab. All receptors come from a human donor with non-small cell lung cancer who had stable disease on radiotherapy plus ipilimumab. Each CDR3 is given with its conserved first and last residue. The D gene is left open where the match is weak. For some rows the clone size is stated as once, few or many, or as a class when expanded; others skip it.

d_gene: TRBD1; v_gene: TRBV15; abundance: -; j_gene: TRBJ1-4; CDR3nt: TGTGCCACCAGCAGGGACAGGGGGAAGGAAAAACTGTTTTTT; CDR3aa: CATSRDRGKEKLFF
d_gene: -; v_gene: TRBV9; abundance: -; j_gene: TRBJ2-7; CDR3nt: TGTGCCAGCAGCGCCACAGGGTCCTACGAGCAGTACTTC; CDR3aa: CASSATGSYEQYF
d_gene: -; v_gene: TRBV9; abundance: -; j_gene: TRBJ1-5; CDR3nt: TGTGCCAGCAGCGTTGATTGGGGAGGCAATCAGCCCCAGCATTTT; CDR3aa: CASSVDWGGNQPQHF
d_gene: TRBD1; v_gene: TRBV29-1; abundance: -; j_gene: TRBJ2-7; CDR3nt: TGCAGCGTTGAAGATCAGGGGGCAGCCTACGAGCAGTACTTC; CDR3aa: CSVEDQGAAYEQYF
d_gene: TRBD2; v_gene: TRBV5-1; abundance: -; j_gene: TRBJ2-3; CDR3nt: TGCGCCAGCAGCTTGGGGACTAGCGGGACTGCAGATACGCAGTATTTT; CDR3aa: CASSLGTSGTADTQYF
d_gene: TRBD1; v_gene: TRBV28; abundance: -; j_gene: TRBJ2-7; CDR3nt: TGTGCCAGCACCCAGACAGGGCGCTACGAGCAGTACTTC; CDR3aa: CASTQTGRYEQYF
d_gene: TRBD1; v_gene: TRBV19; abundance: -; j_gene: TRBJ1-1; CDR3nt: TGTGCCAGTAGTTTCCAATCACAGGGGGCCACTGAAGCTTTCTTT; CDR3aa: CASSFQSQGATEAFF
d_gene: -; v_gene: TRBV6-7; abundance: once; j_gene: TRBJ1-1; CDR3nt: TGTGCCAGCAGTTATATAGATAACACTGAAGCTTTCTTT; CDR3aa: CASSYIDNTEAFF
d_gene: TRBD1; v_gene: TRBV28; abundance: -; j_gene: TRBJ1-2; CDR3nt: TGTGCCAGCAGTCCGGGCGGACAGGGCGCTGGCTACACCTTC; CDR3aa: CASSPGGQGAGYTF
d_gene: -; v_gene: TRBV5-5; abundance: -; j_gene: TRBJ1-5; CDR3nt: TGTGCCAGCAGCCTACACAGGGCTAGCAATCAGCCCCAGCATTTT; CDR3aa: CASSLHRASNQPQHF
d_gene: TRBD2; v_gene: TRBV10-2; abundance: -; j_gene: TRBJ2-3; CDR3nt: TGCGCCAGCAGTGAGTCGTTTAGGGAGGGGGATACGCAGTATTTT; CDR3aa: CASSESFREGDTQYF
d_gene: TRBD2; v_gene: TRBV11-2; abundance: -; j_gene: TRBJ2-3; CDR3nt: TGTGCCAGCAGCTCCATCAGACGACTAGCGGGAGGGTACACAGATACGCAGTATTTT; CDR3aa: CASSSIRRLAGGYTDTQYF
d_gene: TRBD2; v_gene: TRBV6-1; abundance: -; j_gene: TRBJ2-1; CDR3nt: TGTGCCAGCAGTGGAGGGGCGGGAGGGCCTTGGGAGCAGTTCTTC; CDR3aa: CASSGGAGGPWEQFF
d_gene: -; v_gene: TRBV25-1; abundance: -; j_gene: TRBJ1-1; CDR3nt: TGTGCCAGCAGTGAGTACGGGGAGAGCACTGAAGCTTTCTTT; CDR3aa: CASSEYGESTEAFF
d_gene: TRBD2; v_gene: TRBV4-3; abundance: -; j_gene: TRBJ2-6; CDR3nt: TGCGCCAGCAGCCACGGGGGGAGCTCTGGGGCCAACGTCCTGACTTTC; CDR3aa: CASSHGGSSGANVLTF
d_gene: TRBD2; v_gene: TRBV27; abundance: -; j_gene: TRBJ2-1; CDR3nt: TGTGCCAGCAGTTTATCAGCGGGAGGCCTCAGCTCCTACAATGAGCAGTTCTTC; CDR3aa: CASSLSAGGLSSYNEQFF
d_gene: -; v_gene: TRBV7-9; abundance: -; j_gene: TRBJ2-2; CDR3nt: TGTGCCAGCAGCTCACCGACAGGGAGGTCCGGGGAGCTGTTTTTT; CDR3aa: CASSSPTGRSGELFF